This T cell receptor beta chain derives from a study of T cell repertoires in cytomegalovirus infection. Study-wide context: Recently described HLA-C-restricted plus well-studied HLA-B-restricted CMV epitopes were used.

Of note for this clonotype: Its antigen is unidentified.

Each CDR3 protein gets one entry after TCRdb re-called the reads with MiXCR. The sample includes about 920,000 distinct CDR3 sequences, roughly 30% of them seen just once. This CDR3 comprises 12 residues. V gave up 5 bases and J gave up 1 base, with 6 bases separating them. Germline values: CDR1 DFQATT, CDR2 SNEGSKA (reference sequence). This chain connects TRBV20-1 to TRBJ2-1, with D unclear. The material sequenced was cultured CD8+ T cells from PBMCs, taken from culture after CMV antigen stimulation. The sequence derives from a human donor in good health (CMV status not recorded). Some clones in this sample may be carry-over from other donors' samples. CDR3 coding DNA: TGCAGTGCTGAACAATCCTACAATGAGCAGTTCTTC. Translating gives CSAEQSYNEQFF.